A selection of T cell receptor beta chains follows, all from one sample in a study of a mutant IDH1 vaccine in newly diagnosed glioma. Their specific antigens are unknown. Method: immunoSEQ multiplex PCR; TCRdb's copy keeps in-frame clones and lacks some. The profile shows tens of thousands of clones, about 79% of them singletons. The sequencing used PBMCs, collected from a glioma patient whose treatment included an IDH1 peptide vaccine. The receptor set was obtained from a man aged 40-55 years with glioma. Each CDR3 is given with its conserved first and last residue. Each record gives: V gene, clone size, D gene, J gene, CDR3 DNA, CDR3 protein. D genes are given only for firm matches. The size of a clone is reported for some rows only, either as once, few or many, or as a class for expanded clones.

TRBV5-1	.	.	TRBJ1-2	TGCGCCAGCAGCTTCCTCGGGGACCGTGCTAACTATGGCTACACCTTC	CASSFLGDRANYGYTF
TRBV19	.	TRBD2	TRBJ2-2	TGTGCCAGTAGTACGGGCACTAGCGGGAACACCGGGGAGCTGTTTTTT	CASSTGTSGNTGELFF
TRBV18	.	TRBD1	TRBJ1-2	TGTGCCAGCTCACCACCGGGACAGTTCTATGGCTACACCTTC	CASSPPGQFYGYTF
TRBV18	few	.	TRBJ1-1	TGTGCCAGCTCACCACGTTTGACAGGGAACACTGAAGCTTTCTTT	CASSPRLTGNTEAFF
TRBV5-4	.	.	TRBJ2-1	TGTGCCAGCAGCCGGGACTCCCACAATGAGCAGTTCTTC	CASSRDSHNEQFF
TRBV7-6	.	.	TRBJ1-5	TGTGCCAGCAGCTTAGTGTATGGGACCGGGCAGCCCCAGCATTTT	CASSLVYGTGQPQHF
TRBV7-9	.	TRBD2	TRBJ2-1	TGTGCCAGCAGCTTAGGGCTAGCGGGGCGCCCGTCCTACAATGAGCAGTTCTTC	CASSLGLAGRPSYNEQFF
TRBV2	once	.	TRBJ1-6	TGTGCCAGCAGTGAATGGGCAGGGTTCCCCCTCGGTTCACCCCTCCACTTT	CASSEWAGFPLGSPLHF
TRBV5-1	medium-sized	.	TRBJ2-1	TGCGCCAGCAGCCAGACCCGCGAGCAGTTCTTC	CASSQTREQFF
TRBV6-1	.	.	TRBJ2-2	TGTGCCAGTCAAGAGTTCGGGGAGCTGTTTTTT	CASQEFGELFF
TRBV19	few	TRBD1	TRBJ2-1	TGTGCCAGTAGTACCCTCCCGGGACAGTACAATGAGCAGTTCTTC	CASSTLPGQYNEQFF
TRBV11-2	few	.	TRBJ1-1	TGTGCCAGCAGCTTAGCAGGGCAGGGGACTGAAGCTTTCTTT	CASSLAGQGTEAFF
TRBV19	.	.	TRBJ1-4	TGTGCCAGTAGTGATAGTTGGGGAACGGCTAATGAAAAACTGTTTTTT	CASSDSWGTANEKLFF
TRBV11-2	.	.	TRBJ2-3	TGTGCCAGCAGCCCCCTCGTAGCTAGCACAGATACGCAGTATTTT	CASSPLVASTDTQYF
TRBV6-1	once	.	TRBJ2-7	TGTGCCAGCAATCGACAGAGAGTGGACTACGAGCAGTACTTC	CASNRQRVDYEQYF
TRBV5-5	.	TRBD1	TRBJ2-2	TGTGCCAGCAGCGCCACAGGGGGAATCACCGGGGAGCTGTTTTTT	CASSATGGITGELFF
TRBV4-1	.	.	TRBJ1-1	TGCGCCAGCAGCGGTCCGACTGAAGCTTTCTTT	CASSGPTEAFF